This paragraph covers one T cell receptor (beta chain) sequence. What it binds is not known. The data derive from a study of Graves' ophthalmopathy and Graves' hyperthyroidism. Study conclusions and caveats: The model achieved approximately 71% sensitivity and around 72% specificity for ophthalmopathy progression. Most thyroid-expanded clonotypes exceeding 0.001 frequency were also found in blood.

Patients with other autoimmune diseases, uncontrolled infections, pregnancy or lactation were excluded. Amplification of TCR beta CDR3 regions used RNA transcripts. Scientists carried out first-round RT-PCR using HTBI primers and then a second-round multiplex PCR. TCRdb used MiXCR to reprocess the multiplex PCR reads, holding one entry per CDR3 protein. The table has 580,000 or so distinct CDR3 sequences, under 40% seen once; the top ten hold about 4.1%. The junction had 3 bases not matched to a gene; V was cut back by 4 bases and J by 1 base. Germline V gives CDR1 SQVTM, CDR2 ANQGSEA. The CDR3 is made up of 15 amino acids.

This chain links TRBV29-1 with TRBJ1-5, with 11 bases identical to TRBD1. Material: peripheral blood or thyroid tissue (not recorded which). The receptor's source is an adult man with Graves' hyperthyroidism. As DNA, the CDR3 is TGCAGCGTTGGAGGGACAGGGGGGAGCAATCAGCCCCAGCATTTT. Its protein product is CSVGGTGGSNQPQHF.